This section outlines one TCR beta chain sequence together with its context. This record comes from a study of control samples from healthy donors and cancer patients. Data came from immunoSEQ multiplex PCR; TCRdb stores just in-frame clones and leaves some out. The data show 100,000 to 150,000 clones, over 75% seen once. This CDR3 has 12 amino acids. Germline V gene sequence: CDR1 MNHEY, CDR2 SMNVEV (reference sequence). The V and J ends lost 5 bases and 9 bases, in that order; junction bases with no gene match: 2. The sequenced material came from blood. The receptor was isolated from a man aged 35 to 55 in good health. The V gene is TRBV27, the J gene TRBJ2-3, with 10 bases lining up with TRBD2. For the CDR3, the DNA is TGTGCCAGCAGTGTGACTAGCGGGACGCAGTATTTT. This codes for CASSVTSGTQYF.